In this sample, the clone carrying this T cell receptor (beta chain) turned up many times. The CDR3 length is 15 residues. V was pared by 1 base and J by 1 base, with 11 bases between. Germline V gene data show CDR1 as LGHDT and CDR2 as YNNKEL (reference sequence). The data derive from a study of T cells in Graves' hyperthyroidism and ophthalmopathy. TCR beta CDR3 region amplification was performed from RNA transcripts. When the TCR CDR3 underwent first-round RT-PCR, the HTBI primer set was used. TCRdb processed the multiplex PCR reads anew with MiXCR; each CDR3 protein has one entry. The table shows some 300,000 distinct CDR3 sequences, with roughly an eighth occurring only once.

Material: blood. This receptor was taken from a woman in her thirties or forties with Graves' hyperthyroidism. The gene calls are TRBV3-1 and TRBJ2-7; D is unclear. CDR3 nucleotide sequence: TGTGCCAGCAGCCAAGGAGCTGACCGTTCCTACGAGCAGTACTTC. This gives the protein CASSQGADRSYEQYF.